This T cell receptor beta chain originates from a study of blood T cell repertoires in COVID-19. The protocol was immunoSEQ multiplex PCR, while the TCRdb copy is restricted to in-frame clones and leaves out a portion. This table holds under 250,000 clones, about three quarters found once. Looked up from germline, CDR1 is SGHTA and CDR2 is FQGNSA. CDR3 size: 18 residues. V was shortened by 2 bases and J by 4 bases, with 18 bases between the two germline ends. Sequencing was performed on peripheral blood. V usage is TRBV7-2 and J usage is TRBJ1-6; D is unresolved. This receptor was obtained from a woman between 65 and 79 years old with acute or convalescent COVID-19. In DNA, the CDR3 is TGTGCCAGCAGCTTAAGGCCCGCTGGGCAGGCGTATAATTCACCCCTCCACTTT. It is translated as CASSLRPAGQAYNSPLHF. Drawing the rest from reference TRBV7-2 and TRBJ1-6, the complete variable domain is GAGVSQSPSNKVTEKGKDVELRCDPISGHTALYWYRQSLGQGLEFLIYFQGNSAPDKSGLPSDRFSAERTGGSVSTLTIQRTQQEDSAVYLCASSLRPAGQAYNSPLHFGNGTRLTVT.